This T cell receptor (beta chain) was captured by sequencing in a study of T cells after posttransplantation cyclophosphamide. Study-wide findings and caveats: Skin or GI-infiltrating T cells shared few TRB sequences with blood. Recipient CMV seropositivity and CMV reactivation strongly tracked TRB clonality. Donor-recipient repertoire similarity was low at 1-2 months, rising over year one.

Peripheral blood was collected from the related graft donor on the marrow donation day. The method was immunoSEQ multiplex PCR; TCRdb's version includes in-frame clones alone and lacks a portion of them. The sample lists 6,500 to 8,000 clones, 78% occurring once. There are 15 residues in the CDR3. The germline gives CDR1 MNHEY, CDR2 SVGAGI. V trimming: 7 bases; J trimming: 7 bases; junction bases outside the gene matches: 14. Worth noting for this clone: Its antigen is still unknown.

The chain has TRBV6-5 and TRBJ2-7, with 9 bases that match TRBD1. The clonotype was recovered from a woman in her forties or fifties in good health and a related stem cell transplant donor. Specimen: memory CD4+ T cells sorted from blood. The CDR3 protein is CASTAPGQGLVEQYF. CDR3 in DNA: TGTGCCAGCACCGCGCCGGGACAGGGCTTAGTGGAGCAGTACTTC.